The 2 T cell receptor beta chains given below trace back to one sample, sequenced in a study of blood T cell repertoires in COVID-19. Sequencing used immunoSEQ multiplex PCR; TCRdb keeps in-frame clones, though not all of them. Of 100,000 to 150,000 clones listed, 79% were seen once; the top ten hold around a third. Input material: peripheral blood. The receptors derive from a man aged 40-55 years with active or convalescent COVID-19.

The chain is built from TRBV7-2 and TRBJ1-5; perhaps TRBD1 as D (6 bases). V lost 3 bases and J 5 bases, leaving 11 bases between the germline ends. The CDR3 covers 14 residues. Germline CDR1 and CDR2: SGHTA and FQGNSA. Here the CDR3 DNA reads TGTGCCAGCAGCTTGGGGGGGGCACATCAGCCCCAGCATTTT. Amino acids: CASSLGGAHQPQHF.

There are a few counts of this clone. The CDR3 reads CASSLSTGQGRPGELFF. Here the CDR3 DNA reads TGTGCCAGCTCTCTCTCGACGGGACAGGGGAGACCCGGGGAGCTGTTTTTT. The chain couples TRBV18 to TRBJ2-2; 10 bases are shared with TRBD1. J was trimmed by 6 bases and V by 6 bases; bases with no gene match: 13. CDR1 and CDR2 (germline): KGHSH, LQKENI. The CDR3 length is 17 residues. The entire variable domain, with the rest obtained from reference TRBV18 and TRBJ2-2, is as follows: NAGVMQNPRHLVRRRGQEARLRCSPMKGHSHVYWYRQLPEEGLKFMVYLQKENIIDESGMPKERFSAEFPKEGPSILRIQQVVRGDSAAYFCASSLSTGQGRPGELFFGEGSRLTVL.